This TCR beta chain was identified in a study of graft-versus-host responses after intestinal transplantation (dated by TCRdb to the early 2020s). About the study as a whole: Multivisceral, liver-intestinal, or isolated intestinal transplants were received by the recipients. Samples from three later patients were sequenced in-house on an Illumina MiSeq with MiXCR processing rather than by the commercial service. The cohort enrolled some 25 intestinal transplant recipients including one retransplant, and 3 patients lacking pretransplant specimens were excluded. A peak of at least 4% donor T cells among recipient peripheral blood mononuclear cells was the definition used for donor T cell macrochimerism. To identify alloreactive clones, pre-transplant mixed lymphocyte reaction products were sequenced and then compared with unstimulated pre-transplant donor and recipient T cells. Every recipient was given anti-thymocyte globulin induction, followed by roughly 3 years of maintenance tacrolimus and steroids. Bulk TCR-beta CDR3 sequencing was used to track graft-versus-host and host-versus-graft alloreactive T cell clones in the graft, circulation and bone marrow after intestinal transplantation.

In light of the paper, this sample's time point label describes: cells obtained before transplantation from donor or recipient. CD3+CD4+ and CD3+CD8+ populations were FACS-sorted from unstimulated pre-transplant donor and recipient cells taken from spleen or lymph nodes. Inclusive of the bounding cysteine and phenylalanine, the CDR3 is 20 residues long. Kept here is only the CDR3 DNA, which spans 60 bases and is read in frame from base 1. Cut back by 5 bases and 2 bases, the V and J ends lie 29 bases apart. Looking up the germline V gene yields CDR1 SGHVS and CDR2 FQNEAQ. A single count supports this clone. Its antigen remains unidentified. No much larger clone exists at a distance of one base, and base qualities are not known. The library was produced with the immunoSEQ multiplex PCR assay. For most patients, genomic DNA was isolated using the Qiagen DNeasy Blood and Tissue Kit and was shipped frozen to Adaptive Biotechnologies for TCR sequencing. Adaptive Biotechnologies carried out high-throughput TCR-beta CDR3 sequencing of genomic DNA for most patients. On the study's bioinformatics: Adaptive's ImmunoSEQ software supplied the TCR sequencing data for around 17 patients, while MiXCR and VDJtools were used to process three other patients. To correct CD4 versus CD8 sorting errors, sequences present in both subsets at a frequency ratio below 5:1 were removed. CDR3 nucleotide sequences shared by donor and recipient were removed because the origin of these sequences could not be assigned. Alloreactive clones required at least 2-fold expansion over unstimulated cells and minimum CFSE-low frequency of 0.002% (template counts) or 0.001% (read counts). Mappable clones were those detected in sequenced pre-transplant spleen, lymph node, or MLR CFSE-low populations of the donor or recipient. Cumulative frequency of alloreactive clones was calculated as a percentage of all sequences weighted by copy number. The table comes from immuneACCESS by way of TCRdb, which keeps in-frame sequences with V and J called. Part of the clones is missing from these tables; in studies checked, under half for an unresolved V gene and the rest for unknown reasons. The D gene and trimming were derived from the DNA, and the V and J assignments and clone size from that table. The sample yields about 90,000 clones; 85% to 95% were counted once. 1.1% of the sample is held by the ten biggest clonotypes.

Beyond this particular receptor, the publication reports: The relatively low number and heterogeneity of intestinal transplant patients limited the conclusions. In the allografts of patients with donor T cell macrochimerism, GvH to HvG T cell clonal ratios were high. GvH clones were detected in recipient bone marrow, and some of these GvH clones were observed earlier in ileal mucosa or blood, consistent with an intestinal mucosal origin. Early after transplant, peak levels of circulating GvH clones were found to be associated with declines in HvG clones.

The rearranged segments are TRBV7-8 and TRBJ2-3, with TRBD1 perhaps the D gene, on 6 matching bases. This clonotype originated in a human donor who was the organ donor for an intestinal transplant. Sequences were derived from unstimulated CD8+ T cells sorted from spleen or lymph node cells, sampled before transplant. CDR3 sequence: CASSHTITGLKWIVTDTQYF. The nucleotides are TGTGCCAGCAGCCACACCATTACAGGGTTAAAATGGATTGTCACAGATACGCAGTATTTT.